The rows below give T cell receptor beta chains drawn from one sample of a study of blood T cell repertoires in COVID-19. The repertoire was sequenced with immunoSEQ multiplex PCR; TCRdb's copy has only in-frame clones and lacks some. The data show some 49,000 clones, roughly four fifths seen once. The sample comprised peripheral blood. These receptor sequences come from a woman aged 55-70 years with acute or convalescent COVID-19. Both conserved end residues are part of each CDR3. Fields, in order: CDR3 DNA, CDR3 protein, D gene, V gene, J gene, clone size. A D gene is named only where the DNA matches it firmly. A clone size is listed for some rows: how often the clone was seen (once, few, many), or a class if it is expanded.

CDR3nt: TGTGCCAGCAGCCAAGTATCTGCTGAAGCTTTCTTT; CDR3aa: CASSQVSAEAFF; d_gene: -; v_gene: TRBV14; j_gene: TRBJ1-1; abundance: -
CDR3nt: TGCAGTGCTAGTATCGGGACGGACAGACGGGGCTCCTACAATGAGCAGTTCTTC; CDR3aa: CSASIGTDRRGSYNEQFF; d_gene: -; v_gene: TRBV20-1; j_gene: TRBJ2-1; abundance: once
CDR3nt: TGTGCCAGCAGAGGGACTAGCGGGGGGGCACGGGAGCAGTTCTTC; CDR3aa: CASRGTSGGAREQFF; d_gene: TRBD2; v_gene: TRBV6-5; j_gene: TRBJ2-1; abundance: -
CDR3nt: TGTGCCAGTATAAGACTAGCGGGGGGGCTCTTCTCAGATACGCAGTATTTT; CDR3aa: CASIRLAGGLFSDTQYF; d_gene: TRBD2; v_gene: TRBV19; j_gene: TRBJ2-3; abundance: -
CDR3nt: TGTGCCAGCAGCGCGGGTACTAGCGGGGGTGATGAGCAGTTCTTC; CDR3aa: CASSAGTSGGDEQFF; d_gene: TRBD2; v_gene: TRBV9; j_gene: TRBJ2-1; abundance: few
CDR3nt: TGTGCCAGCAGCGTAGCCCCAGAAGAGACCCAGTACTTC; CDR3aa: CASSVAPEETQYF; d_gene: -; v_gene: TRBV9; j_gene: TRBJ2-5; abundance: -
CDR3nt: TGTGCCAGCAGTTCATTCTATGGCTACACCTTC; CDR3aa: CASSSFYGYTF; d_gene: -; v_gene: TRBV28; j_gene: TRBJ1-2; abundance: few
CDR3nt: TGTGCCAGCAGTTTAGGGACAGGGGTAAATCAGCCCCAGCATTTT; CDR3aa: CASSLGTGVNQPQHF; d_gene: TRBD1; v_gene: TRBV28; j_gene: TRBJ1-5; abundance: -
CDR3nt: TGTGCCAGCAGTTCGCGGACAGGCTCATACACTGAAGCTTTCTTT; CDR3aa: CASSSRTGSYTEAFF; d_gene: TRBD1; v_gene: TRBV27; j_gene: TRBJ1-1; abundance: -
CDR3nt: TGTGCCAGCAGTCGGACGGGATTGTTGGCTGGTGGCTACACCTTC; CDR3aa: CASSRTGLLAGGYTF; d_gene: -; v_gene: TRBV27; j_gene: TRBJ1-2; abundance: -
CDR3nt: TGTGCCAGCAGTGAAGAGGGACAGGGGGGGTCCTACGAGCAGTACTTC; CDR3aa: CASSEEGQGGSYEQYF; d_gene: TRBD1; v_gene: TRBV6-1; j_gene: TRBJ2-7; abundance: once
CDR3nt: TGCGCCAGCAGCCTCTCCCCAGGGGCGGGCTCCTACAATGAGCAGTTCTTC; CDR3aa: CASSLSPGAGSYNEQFF; d_gene: -; v_gene: TRBV4-1; j_gene: TRBJ2-1; abundance: -
CDR3nt: TGTGCCAGCAGCCCCATGAACACTGAAGCTTTCTTT; CDR3aa: CASSPMNTEAFF; d_gene: -; v_gene: TRBV6-5; j_gene: TRBJ1-1; abundance: -
CDR3nt: TGTGCCAGCAGCCACGGACTAGCGGGAAACTACGAGCAGTACTTC; CDR3aa: CASSHGLAGNYEQYF; d_gene: TRBD2; v_gene: TRBV7-9; j_gene: TRBJ2-7; abundance: -
CDR3nt: TGTGCCAGCAGCCAACGCCAGAGCAATCAGCCCCAGCATTTT; CDR3aa: CASSQRQSNQPQHF; d_gene: -; v_gene: TRBV3-1/TRBV3-2; j_gene: TRBJ1-5; abundance: -
CDR3nt: TGCGCCAGCAGCTTCGGCAGGGAAAGCGAGCAGTACTTC; CDR3aa: CASSFGRESEQYF; d_gene: -; v_gene: TRBV5-1; j_gene: TRBJ2-7; abundance: -
CDR3nt: TGTGCCAGCAGTCGGACAGGCGGTGGCTACACCTTC; CDR3aa: CASSRTGGGYTF; d_gene: TRBD1; v_gene: TRBV6-5; j_gene: TRBJ1-2; abundance: few